Shown below are 20 T cell receptor beta chains from a single sample sequenced in a study of cytomegalovirus exposure and HLA in healthy donors. The PCR ran on 60 Vbeta and 13 Jbeta primers. Clones were sequenced by immunoSEQ multiplex PCR, and TCRdb holds only the in-frame ones, with some missing. The top ten clones hold 6.5% of a sample with about 200,000 clones, 82% of them seen once. Sequencing was done on a sample of PBMCs. The receptors shown here come from a woman in her 50s in good health and CMV-seropositive.

The chain is built from TRBV6-4 and TRBJ2-3; D remains unclear. The V end lost 5 bases, the J end lost 0 bases, and 6 bases lay between the germline ends. Germline CDR1 MRHNA, CDR2 SNTAGT. CDR3 length: 13 amino acids. This CDR3 reads CASSLDSTDTQYF. The CDR3 DNA reads as TGTGCCAGCAGTTTAGATAGCACAGATACGCAGTATTTT.

The chain couples TRBV25-1 to TRBJ1-3; D is perhaps TRBD1 (6 bases). From germline, CDR1 is MGHDK and CDR2 SYGVNS. The length of the CDR3 is 14 residues. The V gene lost 11 bases and the J gene lost 2 bases, with 16 bases spanning the gap. The CDR3 spells CAASDSGAGNTIYF. CDR3 coding DNA: TGTGCCGCCTCGGACTCAGGGGCTGGAAACACCATATATTTT.

The chain uses TRBV6-5 and TRBJ2-2, with D possibly TRBD2 on 6 matching bases. Trimming stripped 7 bases from V and 0 bases from J, with 12 bases between. Germline V lookup: CDR1 MNHEY, CDR2 SVGAGI. This CDR3 comprises 15 residues. CDR3 sequence reads: CASKPGLTNTGELFF. CDR3 in DNA: TGTGCCAGCAAACCGGGACTTACGAACACCGGGGAGCTGTTTTTT.

V and J are TRBV7-9 and TRBJ1-4, with D possibly matching TRBD1 (5 bases). Germline CDR1 SEHNR, CDR2 FQNEAQ (reference sequence). The CDR3 spans 14 residues. V was cut by 5 bases and J by 8 bases, with 15 bases left in between. The CDR3 sequence is CASSISRASEKLFF. The DNA for the CDR3 is TGTGCCAGCAGCATCTCCAGGGCATCCGAAAAACTGTTTTTT.

The chain couples TRBV15 to TRBJ2-6; D possibly corresponds to TRBD1 (6 bases). Germline-derived CDR1 and CDR2 are LNHNV and YYDKDF (reference sequence). This CDR3 has 18 amino acids. V lost 4 bases and J lost 0, with 16 bases in between. The CDR3 here is CATSIPGTSYSGANVLTF. Here the CDR3 DNA reads TGTGCCACCAGCATACCCGGGACATCCTACTCTGGGGCCAACGTCCTGACTTTC. Based on the CDR3 plus reference TRBV15 and TRBJ2-6, the full variable domain is DAMVIQNPRYQVTQFGKPVTLSCSQTLNHNVMYWYQQKSSQAPKLLFHYYDKDFNNEADTPDNFQSRRPNTSFCFLDIRSPGLGDTAMYLCATSIPGTSYSGANVLTFGAGSRLTVL.

The chain uses TRBV10-3 and TRBJ2-4; 8 bases match TRBD2. CDR3 length: 16 amino acids. J lost 12 bases, V lost 2 bases, and 15 bases had no gene match. Germline CDR1 is ENHRY and CDR2 is SYGVKD. CDR3 sequence (DNA): TGTGCCATCAGTGAGGTTAGCGGGGCTCCGGTGGACAGTCAGTACTTC. Translation gives CAISEVSGAPVDSQYF.

V is TRBV6-6 and J is TRBJ1-5, with TRBD1 matching 7 bases. Germline CDR1 MNHNY, CDR2 SVGAGI (reference sequence). V dropped 5 bases and J dropped 5; count of bases not matched to a gene: 6. This CDR3 has 14 residues. This CDR3 reads CASSRSTGDQPQHF. The CDR3 region has the DNA TGTGCCAGCAGTAGATCCACAGGGGATCAGCCCCAGCATTTT.

This rearrangement joins TRBV6-1 to TRBJ1-3; 7 bases fit TRBD1. The germline gives CDR1 MNHNS, CDR2 SASEGT. Trimming removed 4 bases from V and 1 base from J; junction bases left unmatched: 4. This CDR3 contains 15 residues. The CDR3 here is CASSGQGNSGNTIYF. The CDR3 coding sequence is TGTGCCAGCAGTGGACAGGGAAATTCTGGAAACACCATATATTTT.

The gene calls are TRBV29-1 and TRBJ1-4; 10 bases are shared with TRBD1. Trimming at V came to 3 bases and at J to 5 bases, leaving 6 bases not matched to a gene. The CDR3 is made up of 15 amino acids. Germline loops: CDR1 SQVTM, CDR2 ANQGSEA. This chain's CDR3 is CSVEDRDRGNEKLFF. CDR3 DNA: TGCAGCGTTGAGGATAGGGACAGGGGCAATGAAAAACTGTTTTTT.

The rearrangement links TRBV11-2 to TRBJ2-7; D uncertain. This CDR3 has 11 residues. The germline CDR1 and CDR2 sequences are SGHAT and FQNNGV. V dropped 5 bases and J dropped 9 bases, with 11 bases sitting between them. For the CDR3, the DNA is TGTGCCAGCAGCGCCTACGGAGTGCAGTACTTC. This codes for CASSAYGVQYF.

The chain recombines TRBV10-3 with TRBJ1-2; D may be TRBD1 (6 bases). This CDR3 has 14 amino acids. Germline V CDR1 and CDR2: ENHRY, SYGVKD. Trimming cost V 3 bases and J 2 bases, with 10 bases left between them. CDR3 DNA sequence: TGTGCCATCAGTGATAAGGGGGGGAACTATGGCTACACCTTC. It encodes CAISDKGGNYGYTF.

The chain carries TRBV7-9 and TRBJ1-2; 9 bases agree with TRBD1. The J segment lost 2 bases and the V segment lost 4 bases, leaving 14 bases of the junction unmatched. The germline V gene encodes CDR1 SEHNR and CDR2 FQNEAQ (reference sequence). The CDR3 runs 18 residues. The CDR3: CASSSSGQGTRGNYGYTF. CDR3 bases: TGTGCCAGCAGCTCTAGCGGACAGGGGACTAGGGGGAACTATGGCTACACCTTC.

This sequence joins TRBV2 and TRBJ2-1; 13 bases are shared with TRBD2. J gave up 9 bases and V 3 bases, and 5 bases lay outside the gene matches. Germline V lookup: CDR1 SNHLY, CDR2 FYNNEI. This CDR3 spans 15 amino acids. The DNA of the CDR3 is TGTGCCAGCAGTGACACTAGCGGGAGGGCCACTGAGCAGTTCTTC. Residues: CASSDTSGRATEQFF.

V is TRBV28 and J is TRBJ2-1; 7 bases line up with TRBD1. The trim removed 4 bases at V and 1 base at J, leaving 13 bases unmatched. The CDR3 runs 18 residues. Germline loops: CDR1 MDHEN, CDR2 SYDVKM. CDR3 DNA sequence: TGTGCCAGCAGTTGGATAGACCCCGGGACAGATTCCTACAATGAGCAGTTCTTC. Its protein is CASSWIDPGTDSYNEQFF.

The chain couples TRBV11-2 to TRBJ2-5, with TRBD1 matching 8 bases. Germline V gene data show CDR1 as SGHAT and CDR2 as FQNNGV. V gave up 3 bases and J gave up 3 bases; unmatched junction bases: 0. The CDR3 sequence is 13 residues long. The CDR3 reads CASSLGQEETQYF. The CDR3 DNA is TGTGCCAGCAGCTTGGGACAGGAAGAGACCCAGTACTTC.

The chain recombines TRBV6-1 with TRBJ1-2; D might be TRBD1 (6 bases). The CDR3 extends over 15 amino acids. From germline, CDR1 is MNHNS and CDR2 SASEGT. V lost 4 bases, J lost 4 bases, and 16 bases lay in between. CDR3 sequence reads: CASSARQVQFYGYTF. CDR3 sequence (DNA): TGTGCCAGCAGTGCCAGACAGGTCCAATTCTATGGCTACACCTTC.

The chain couples TRBV10-3 to TRBJ1-5; D remains unclear. This CDR3 has 15 amino acids. Germline loops: CDR1 ENHRY, CDR2 SYGVKD. The V end was cut by 1 base, the J end by 6 bases, with 13 bases between. The CDR3 DNA sequence: TGTGCCATCAGTGAGTTGGTCGGGGTCGGTCAGCCCCAGCATTTT. Amino acids: CAISELVGVGQPQHF.

The chain links TRBV6-6 to TRBJ2-5; no firm D call. V was trimmed by 6 bases and J by 5 bases, leaving 7 bases between them. The CDR3 sequence is 11 residues long. CDR1 and CDR2 from the germline V gene are MNHNY and SVGAGI (reference sequence). The CDR3 loop reads CASSLGETQYF. Written as DNA, the CDR3 is TGTGCCAGCAGCCTCGGGGAGACCCAGTACTTC.

V and J are TRBV28 and TRBJ2-1; D uncertain. The germline V gene encodes CDR1 MDHEN and CDR2 SYDVKM. Trimming shortened V by 5 bases and J by 7 bases, and 21 bases separated the two germline ends. This CDR3 has 16 amino acids. This CDR3 is CASSPVIATPTNEQFF. The CDR3 DNA reads as TGTGCCAGCAGTCCGGTAATAGCCACCCCCACAAATGAGCAGTTCTTC.

The chain employs TRBV6-5 and TRBJ2-3, with a weak D call TRBD1 (6 bases). Trimming stripped 5 bases from V and 6 bases from J, with 6 bases between. Germline lookup yields CDR1 MNHEY and CDR2 SVGAGI. This CDR3 region has 11 residues. For the CDR3, the DNA is TGTGCCAGCAGTGGGGGCGATACGCAGTATTTT. Its protein is CASSGGDTQYF.